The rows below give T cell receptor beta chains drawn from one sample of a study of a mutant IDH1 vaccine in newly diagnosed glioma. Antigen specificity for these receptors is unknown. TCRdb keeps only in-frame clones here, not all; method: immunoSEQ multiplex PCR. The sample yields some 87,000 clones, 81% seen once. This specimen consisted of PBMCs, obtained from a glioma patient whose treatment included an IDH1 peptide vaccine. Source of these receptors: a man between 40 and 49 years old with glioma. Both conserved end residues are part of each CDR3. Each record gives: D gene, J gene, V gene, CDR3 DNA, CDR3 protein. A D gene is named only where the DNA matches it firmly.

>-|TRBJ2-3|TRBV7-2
TGTGCCAGCAGCTCGACCACAGATACGCAGTATTTT
CASSSTTDTQYF
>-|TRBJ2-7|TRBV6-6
TGTGCCAGCAGTCTCCGGGACACGAGCTCCTACGAGCAGTACTTC
CASSLRDTSSYEQYF
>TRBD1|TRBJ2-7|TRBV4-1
TGCGCCAGCAGCCCAGGGGACAGACCTCGTAACGAGCAGTACTTC
CASSPGDRPRNEQYF
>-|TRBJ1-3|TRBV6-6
TGTGCCACCTCATCTGGAAACACCATATATTTT
CATSSGNTIYF
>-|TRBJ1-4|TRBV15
TGTGCCACCAGCAGACGGAGGGGGGGGTCTGAAAAACTGTTTTTT
CATSRRRGGSEKLFF
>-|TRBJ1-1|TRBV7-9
TGTGCCAGCAGCCCGCCTGGGAAGTCTGGGACTGAAGCTTTCTTT
CASSPPGKSGTEAFF
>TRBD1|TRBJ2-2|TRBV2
TGTGCCAGCAGTGAAGCCGGGACAGGGGGCCCGAGCGGGGAGCTGTTTTTT
CASSEAGTGGPSGELFF
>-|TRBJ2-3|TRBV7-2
TGTGCCAGCAGCAATTTTGCCCCGACAGATACGCAGTATTTT
CASSNFAPTDTQYF
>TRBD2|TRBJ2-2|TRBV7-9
TGTGCCAGCAGCCCGCCGGGGGGCACCGGGGAGCTGTTTTTT
CASSPPGGTGELFF
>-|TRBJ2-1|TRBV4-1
TGCGCCAGCAGCCAGAACAGCTACGGTGAGCAGTTCTTC
CASSQNSYGEQFF
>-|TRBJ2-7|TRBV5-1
TGCGCCAGCAGCTTTACGAGGGGCTCCTACGAGCAGTACTTC
CASSFTRGSYEQYF
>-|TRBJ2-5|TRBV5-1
TGCGCCAGCAGCTTGGCAAGGGGTTCGGAGACCCAGTACTTC
CASSLARGSETQYF
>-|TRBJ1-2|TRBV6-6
TGTGCCAGCAGGGTAGCTGGCTACACCTTC
CASRVAGYTF
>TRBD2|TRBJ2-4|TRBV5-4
TGTGCCAGCAGCTTGCCTAGCGGTTCTGCCAAAAACATTCAGTACTTC
CASSLPSGSAKNIQYF
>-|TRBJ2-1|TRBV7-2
TGTGCCAGCAGCCCAAAAAGAGACAATGAGCAGTTCTTC
CASSPKRDNEQFF